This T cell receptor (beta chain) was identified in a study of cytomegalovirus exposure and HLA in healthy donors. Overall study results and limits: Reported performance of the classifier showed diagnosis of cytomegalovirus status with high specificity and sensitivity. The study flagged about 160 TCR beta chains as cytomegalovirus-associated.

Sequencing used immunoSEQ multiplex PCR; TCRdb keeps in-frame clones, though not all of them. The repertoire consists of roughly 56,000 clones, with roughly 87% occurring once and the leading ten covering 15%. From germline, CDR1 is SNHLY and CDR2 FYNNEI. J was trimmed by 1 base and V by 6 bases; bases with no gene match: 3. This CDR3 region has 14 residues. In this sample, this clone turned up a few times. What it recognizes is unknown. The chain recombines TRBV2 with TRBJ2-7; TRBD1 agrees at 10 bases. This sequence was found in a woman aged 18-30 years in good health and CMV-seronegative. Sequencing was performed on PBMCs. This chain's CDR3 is CASRTGQGSYEQYF. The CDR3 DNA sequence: TGTGCCAGCAGAACGGGACAGGGGTCCTACGAGCAGTACTTC.